A single sample is the source of the 9 T cell receptor beta chains below, sequenced in a study of CD8+ T cells in alopecia areata. The sequencing template was cDNA reverse transcribed from extracted RNA. Clones were sequenced by immunoSEQ multiplex PCR, and TCRdb holds only the in-frame ones, with some missing. The sample holds some 180,000 clones, roughly 59% seen once. Sequenced here: CD4+ T cells sorted from blood, sampled at week 0. The receptors derive from a human donor with alopecia areata.

V usage is TRBV4-3 and J usage is TRBJ2-1, with 12 positions matching TRBD2. V lost 5 bases to trimming and J lost 12 bases; unmatched junction nucleotides: 8. The CDR3 consists of 14 residues. Germline loops: CDR1 LGHNA, CDR2 YSLEER. The chain's CDR3 is CASSVLAGGPWQFF. Written as DNA, the CDR3 is TGCGCCAGCAGCGTCCTAGCGGGGGGGCCGTGGCAGTTCTTC.

The genes are TRBV7-7 and TRBJ2-5; TRBD1 might be the D (6 bases). This CDR3 region has 14 residues. Germline CDR1 and CDR2: SSHAT and FNYEAQ (reference sequence). V lost 5 bases, J lost 1 base, and 11 bases lay in between. The CDR3 coding sequence is TGTGCCAGCAGCCCCGGACAGACCCAAGAGACCCAGTACTTC. Amino acids: CASSPGQTQETQYF. The complete variable domain, with remaining parts taken from reference TRBV7-7 and TRBJ2-5, reads GAGVSQSPRYKVTKRGQDVTLRCDPISSHATLYWYQQALGQGPEFLTYFNYEAQPDKSGLPSDRFSAERPEGSISTLTIQRTEQRDSAMYRCASSPGQTQETQYFGPGTRLLVL.

This chain connects TRBV5-1 to TRBJ2-7, with D possibly being TRBD1 (6 bases). From germline, CDR1 is SGHRS and CDR2 YFSETQ. Trimming took 4 bases from V and 2 from J, leaving 10 bases between them. The length of the CDR3 is 13 residues. CDR3 bases: TGCGCCAGCAGCACGGGACACCCCTACGAGCAGTACTTC. Protein sequence: CASSTGHPYEQYF.

The rearrangement uses TRBV14 and TRBJ2-7, with 7 positions matching TRBD2. This CDR3 contains 15 residues. V lost 0 bases to trimming and J lost 1 base; unmatched junction nucleotides: 3. Germline V gene data show CDR1 as SGHDN and CDR2 as FVKESK. Here the CDR3 DNA reads TGTGCCAGCAGCCAAGAAGAACTAGCGTCCTACGAGCAGTACTTC. Its protein product is CASSQEELASYEQYF.

The chain employs TRBV30 and TRBJ1-5, with D maybe TRBD1 (6 bases). This CDR3 comprises 13 residues. The ends were cut back, 2 bases at V and 5 bases at J, with 10 bases in the middle. The germline V gene encodes CDR1 GTSNPN and CDR2 SVGIG (reference sequence). The CDR3 region is CAWSSGVDQPQHF. CDR3 coding DNA: TGTGCCTGGAGTTCAGGGGTGGATCAGCCCCAGCATTTT. Supplemented by reference TRBV30 and TRBJ1-5, the full variable domain reads SQTIHQWPATLVQPVGSPLSLECTVEGTSNPNLYWYRQAAGRGLQLLFYSVGIGQISSEVPQNLSASRPQDRQFILSSKKLLLSDSGFYLCAWSSGVDQPQHFGDGTRLSIL.

The gene calls are TRBV7-8 and TRBJ2-7, with D perhaps matching TRBD1 or TRBD2 (5 bases each). Deletions cut 5 bases from V and 1 base from J, with 12 bases between. Germline V gives CDR1 SGHVS, CDR2 FQNEAQ. The length of the CDR3 is 14 residues. The CDR3: CASSTPGPSYEQYF. The CDR3 DNA reads TGTGCCAGCAGCACTCCGGGACCGTCCTACGAGCAGTACTTC.

The chain couples TRBV18 to TRBJ2-3; D is possibly TRBD1 or TRBD2 (5 bases each). The CDR3 runs 17 residues. Looked up from germline, CDR1 is KGHSH and CDR2 is LQKENI. The germline V and J ends were trimmed by 2 bases and 3 bases, with 18 bases remaining between them. The DNA of the CDR3 is TGTGCCAGCTCACCAGTTAGAGGGATCGGGGCAACAGATACGCAGTATTTT. This gives the protein CASSPVRGIGATDTQYF.

J is TRBJ1-5 and V is TRBV30; tentative D call: TRBD1 (6 bases). Trimming removed 1 base from V and 6 bases from J, with 13 bases in between. In germline, CDR1 is GTSNPN, CDR2 SVGIG (reference sequence). This CDR3 contains 14 residues. For the CDR3, the DNA is TGTGCCTGGAGTGGGGGGCAGGATGCTCAGCCCCAGCATTTT. Residues: CAWSGGQDAQPQHF. Complete variable domain (other parts from reference TRBV30 and TRBJ1-5): SQTIHQWPATLVQPVGSPLSLECTVEGTSNPNLYWYRQAAGRGLQLLFYSVGIGQISSEVPQNLSASRPQDRQFILSSKKLLLSDSGFYLCAWSGGQDAQPQHFGDGTRLSIL.

This clone has just a few counts. The CDR3 DNA reads TGTGCCAGCAGTGAATCGGACAGGGCCTACACCTTC. Translated, it gives CASSESDRAYTF. The chain links TRBV25-1 to TRBJ1-2, with 8 bases identical to TRBD1. CDR1 is MGHDK, CDR2 SYGVNS, per germline. Germline trimming cut 1 base from V and 10 bases from J; bases unmatched to any gene: 2. The CDR3 extends over 12 amino acids.